Sequencing of this T cell receptor (beta chain) was carried out in a study of control samples from healthy donors and cancer patients (dated by TCRdb to about 2020). A remark on this clone: Its antigen is unknown. No quality values exist for individual bases; no much larger clone is one base distant.

Preparation of the library involved the immunoSEQ multiplex PCR assay. This is the immuneACCESS table as TCRdb keeps it, with only in-frame sequences that have V and J called. A part of the clones is gone; compared with another copy, unresolved V genes explain less than half, and the rest is unexplained. Counted in this sample were approximately 50,000 clones; 85% to 95% of them appeared once. About 2.4% of the sample goes to the ten largest clones. Relative to germline, V is 2 bases shorter and J is 4 bases shorter, with 12 bases between their ends. The germline V gene gives CDR1 as SGDLS and CDR2 as YYNGEE. From the cysteine through the phenylalanine, the CDR3 covers 15 amino acids. Just the 45-base CDR3 DNA is kept, in frame starting at base 1.

The sequencing input was blood. This clonotype was sampled from a man between 25 and 39 years old in good health. Recombination joined TRBV9 with TRBJ2-2; a weak D assignment points to TRBD2 (6 bases agree). The CDR3 reads CASSVGGLSTGELFF. In nucleotides, the sequence is TGTGCCAGCAGCGTTGGAGGGTTGAGCACCGGGGAGCTGTTTTTT.